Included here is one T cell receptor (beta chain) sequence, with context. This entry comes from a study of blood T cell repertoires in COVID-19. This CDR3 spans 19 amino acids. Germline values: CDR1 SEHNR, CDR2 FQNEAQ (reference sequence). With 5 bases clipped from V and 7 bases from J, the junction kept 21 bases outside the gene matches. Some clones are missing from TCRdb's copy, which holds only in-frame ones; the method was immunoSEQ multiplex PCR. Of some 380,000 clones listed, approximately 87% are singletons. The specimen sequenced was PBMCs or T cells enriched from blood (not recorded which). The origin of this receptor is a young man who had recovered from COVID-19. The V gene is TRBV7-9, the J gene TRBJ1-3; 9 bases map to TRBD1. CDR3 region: CASSHPPPPGTGYWNTIYF. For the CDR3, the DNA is TGTGCCAGCAGCCATCCGCCTCCTCCCGGGACAGGGTATTGGAACACCATATATTTT.